This TCR beta chain was found in a study of blood T cells in healthy people across ages. Trimming shortened V by 0 bases and J by 2 bases, and 13 bases separated the two germline ends. Germline V gene lookup returns CDR1 SGDLS and CDR2 YYNGEE. This CDR3 comprises 16 residues. A note on this clonotype: Its specificity is unknown.

For the second PCR, which ran for about 6 to 11 cycles, a sample-barcoded 5' primer and a J-beta primer mix were used. TCRdb processed the 5' RACE reads anew with MiXCR; each CDR3 protein has one entry. Found here are hundreds of thousands of distinct CDR3 sequences, roughly 25% of them singletons; the top ten hold just under 9.5%. Those donating, healthy Caucasian individuals from Russia, were aged about 6 to 100. The study's findings and limits: Higher naive T cell percentage went strongly together with higher TCR beta diversity. Expanded clonotype changes were possibly confounded by unknown donor CMV status.

These data were also reused for a study on T cells of mothers and their children. That paper notes: In related and unrelated pairs alike, thymic selection shapes TCR recombination output, with inherited differences minor.

This receptor was identified in a boy younger than 18 in good health. V gene TRBV9 combines with J gene TRBJ2-3; D might be TRBD1 (6 bases). The sequenced sample was blood. CDR3 sequence (DNA): TGTGCCAGCAGCGTAGCTACAGGGACCTACACAGATACGCAGTATTTT. Translating gives CASSVATGTYTDTQYF.